Listed below are T cell receptor beta chains from one sample, sequenced in a study of patients and donors after allogeneic stem cell transplantation. TCRdb reanalysed the RT-PCR reads using MiXCR and keeps one entry per CDR3 protein. Of about 230,000 distinct CDR3 sequences listed, roughly 13% are singletons. The sequenced sample consisted of blood, either unsorted or a sorted T cell fraction (not recorded which). The receptors derive from a human donor who was either an allogeneic HSCT recipient or a stem cell or donor lymphocyte infusion donor (not recorded which). It is not recorded whose cells these are; they may come from a transplant donor. The CDR3 runs from the conserved cysteine through the conserved F or W. The size field is filled for only some rows; it gives once, few, many or a size class.

v_gene: TRBV20-1; abundance: .; CDR3aa: CSARAPTSETDTQYF
v_gene: TRBV11-2; abundance: .; CDR3aa: CASTLPGQSSGNTIYF
v_gene: TRBV20-1; abundance: .; CDR3aa: CSAELAGARETQYF
v_gene: TRBV5-1; abundance: few; CDR3aa: CASSPSGDSDQPQHF
v_gene: TRBV6-2/TRBV6-3; abundance: few; CDR3aa: CASEIGTPPDTQYF
v_gene: TRBV18; abundance: .; CDR3aa: CASSPRGQVYYEQYF
v_gene: TRBV5-1; abundance: .; CDR3aa: CASRLAQTYEQYF
v_gene: TRBV7-2; abundance: few; CDR3aa: CASSLGSSVETQYF
v_gene: TRBV5-6; abundance: medium-sized; CDR3aa: CASILGMEGNIQYF
v_gene: TRBV5-1; abundance: many; CDR3aa: CASSWQGKTNTGELFF
v_gene: TRBV6-5; abundance: .; CDR3aa: CASTYSPMNTEAFF
v_gene: TRBV5-1; abundance: .; CDR3aa: CASSLATGALGTEAFF
v_gene: TRBV9; abundance: many; CDR3aa: CASSDGTSGRQVDTQYF
v_gene: TRBV6-5; abundance: .; CDR3aa: CASSISRGRGETQYF
v_gene: TRBV11-2; abundance: many; CDR3aa: CASSLLGGTDTQYF
v_gene: TRBV20-1; abundance: many; CDR3aa: CSATPVLAAGQETQYF
v_gene: TRBV7-9; abundance: few; CDR3aa: CASSLANRGGPEKLFF
v_gene: TRBV4-3; abundance: .; CDR3aa: CASSPTGGGFYGYTF
v_gene: TRBV20-1; abundance: .; CDR3aa: CSVQLGRTPMETQYF
v_gene: TRBV6-1; abundance: .; CDR3aa: CASSEGVRFTPLHF
v_gene: TRBV7-9; abundance: many; CDR3aa: CASSLLGNTIYF
v_gene: TRBV5-1; abundance: .; CDR3aa: CASSLEQGLGTQYF
v_gene: TRBV2; abundance: few; CDR3aa: CASSTRTADQSEQYF
v_gene: TRBV5-1; abundance: .; CDR3aa: CASSLVGGDPDTQYF
v_gene: TRBV5-1; abundance: many; CDR3aa: CASSLAREQFF
v_gene: TRBV30; abundance: .; CDR3aa: CAWSSIRTDTQYF
v_gene: TRBV5-1; abundance: many; CDR3aa: CASSLRRGAAEAFF
v_gene: TRBV4-1; abundance: .; CDR3aa: CASSPLQHGQPQHF
v_gene: TRBV7-2; abundance: few; CDR3aa: CASSYGTLRPGYEQYF
v_gene: TRBV7-2; abundance: .; CDR3aa: CASSLRRGTPLHF
v_gene: TRBV20-1; abundance: .; CDR3aa: CSADRAYSGANVLTF
v_gene: TRBV24-1; abundance: many; CDR3aa: CATSDLWGNGYTF
v_gene: TRBV5-1; abundance: few; CDR3aa: CASSAGQSYNEQFF
v_gene: TRBV2; abundance: many; CDR3aa: CASSVFRGPAGDTQYF
v_gene: TRBV30; abundance: .; CDR3aa: CAWSGLYPGQYNSPLHF
v_gene: TRBV2; abundance: few; CDR3aa: CASSGGQGAGTEAFF
v_gene: TRBV20-1; abundance: many; CDR3aa: CSASSGIGTDTQYF
v_gene: TRBV5-6; abundance: many; CDR3aa: CASSLVREQGKRYEQYF
v_gene: TRBV28; abundance: .; CDR3aa: CASSLYGDGDGYTF
v_gene: TRBV29-1; abundance: few; CDR3aa: CSALSPNYGYTF
v_gene: TRBV5-1; abundance: many; CDR3aa: CASSFLVTETQYF
v_gene: TRBV20-1; abundance: .; CDR3aa: CSARDASGGSYNEQFF
v_gene: TRBV20-1; abundance: many; CDR3aa: CSAPAGAIVEKLFF
v_gene: TRBV4-3; abundance: few; CDR3aa: CASSQDHGYGYTF
v_gene: TRBV20-1; abundance: .; CDR3aa: CSASKVQQHSNQPQHF
v_gene: TRBV6-1; abundance: .; CDR3aa: CASRGLAGDYYEQYF
v_gene: TRBV7-2; abundance: few; CDR3aa: CASSGGAGVSYNEQFF
v_gene: TRBV20-1; abundance: many; CDR3aa: CSASHRANYGYTF
v_gene: TRBV7-9; abundance: few; CDR3aa: CASSTPGSGYTF
v_gene: TRBV5-5; abundance: .; CDR3aa: CASSLTGASYEQYF